This T cell receptor beta chain was retrieved from a study of blood T cell repertoires in COVID-19. The CDR3 covers 15 residues. The V gene's germline CDR1 is LNHDA and CDR2 SQIVND (reference sequence). V shed 3 bases and J 7 bases; nucleotides not matched to a gene: 7. TCRdb's table, derived via immunoSEQ multiplex PCR, lists solely in-frame clones and lacks some. The sample carries hundreds of thousands of clones, about 90% recorded once. The receptor was isolated from a woman between 45 and 60 years old with acute COVID-19. Source material: PBMCs or T cells enriched from blood (not recorded which). The chain employs TRBV19 and TRBJ2-1; TRBD2 agrees at 9 bases. The CDR3: CASSIAGGQVNEQFF. The CDR3, as DNA: TGTGCCAGTAGTATTGCGGGAGGGCAGGTAAATGAGCAGTTCTTC.